The 22 T cell receptor beta chains reported below all come from one sample, sequenced in a study of T cells in Graves' hyperthyroidism and ophthalmopathy. Amplified TCR beta CDR3 regions derived from RNA transcripts. Primed by the HTBI set, a first-round RT-PCR was run on the TCR CDR3. Each CDR3 protein gets one entry after TCRdb re-called the multiplex PCR reads with MiXCR. The sample contains approximately 400,000 distinct CDR3 sequences, approximately 18% of which appear only once. Input material: blood. These receptor sequences come from a man aged 18 to 29 with Graves' ophthalmopathy.

This clonotype has a handful of counts. The gene calls are TRBV5-6 and TRBJ2-3; 12 positions match TRBD2. The CDR3 extends over 16 amino acids. The J segment lost 4 bases and the V segment lost 0 bases, leaving 3 bases of the junction unmatched. Germline CDR1 is SGHDT and CDR2 is YYEEEE. CDR3 coding DNA: TGTGCCAGCAGCTTGGTGGCTAGCGGGGGGGCAGATACGCAGTATTTT. Its translation: CASSLVASGGADTQYF.

This clonotype turned up a few times. A much larger clonotype is one base distant, so this may be a read error. The chain recombines TRBV28 with TRBJ2-7; TRBD2 agrees at 7 bases. The CDR3 has 16 amino acids. V lost 8 bases and J lost 4; bases outside the gene matches: 17. CDR1 MDHEN and CDR2 SYDVKM come from the germline V gene. The CDR3 loop is CASLEAGAGTAYEQYF. The CDR3 DNA reads TGTGCCAGCCTTGAGGCGGGAGCTGGCACCGCTTACGAGCAGTACTTC.

This clonotype came up a few times. The chain has TRBV10-2 and TRBJ1-2, with D perhaps matching TRBD1 (6 bases). The germline V and J ends were trimmed by 6 bases and 4 bases, with 12 bases remaining between them. Per germline, CDR1 WSHSY and CDR2 SAAADI. The CDR3 has 13 amino acids. CDR3 in amino acids: CASRQGAPYGYTF. As DNA, the CDR3 is TGCGCCAGCAGACAGGGAGCTCCCTATGGCTACACCTTC.

The chain is built from TRBV10-2 and TRBJ1-1; D ambiguous. CDR1 is WSHSY, CDR2 SAAADI, per germline. This CDR3 contains 15 residues. Trimming removed 4 bases at V and 2 bases at J, with 14 bases between. For the CDR3, the DNA is TGCGCCAGCAGTGGTATAGGGCCGGTTAACACTGAAGCTTTCTTT. It yields the protein CASSGIGPVNTEAFF.

This clonotype was counted many times. The rearrangement uses TRBV6-1 and TRBJ1-1, with 7 nucleotides matching TRBD1. The trim removed 5 bases at V and 5 bases at J, leaving 8 bases unmatched. CDR1 MNHNS and CDR2 SASEGT come from the germline V gene. This CDR3 is built from 14 residues. The CDR3 sequence: CASSILGQATEAFF. CDR3 in DNA: TGTGCCAGCAGTATCCTAGGACAGGCGACTGAAGCTTTCTTT.

CDR3 residues: CASSQDPPRVGETQYF. The DNA for the CDR3 is TGCGCCAGCAGCCAAGATCCGCCCAGGGTGGGGGAGACCCAGTACTTC. The J gene is TRBJ2-5, the V gene TRBV4-1; maybe TRBD1 (5 bases). Trimming pared 0 bases from V and 5 bases from J, leaving 16 bases between. The CDR3 loop spans 16 amino acids. Germline lookup yields CDR1 MGHRA and CDR2 YSYEKL.

This clonotype was seen many times. The V gene is TRBV7-9, the J gene TRBJ1-6; tentatively, D is TRBD1 (6 bases). V shed 8 bases and J shed 7 bases, with 18 bases lying between them. Looked up from germline, CDR1 is SEHNR and CDR2 is FQNEAQ (reference sequence). The length of the CDR3 is 15 residues. The CDR3: CASQTTDSPNSPLHF. CDR3 in DNA: TGTGCCAGCCAGACGACGGACAGCCCAAATTCACCCCTCCACTTT.

This clonotype was counted only a few times. The CDR3 protein is CASSYNLGTESYEQYF. The CDR3 DNA is TGTGCCAGCAGTTATAACCTCGGGACAGAGTCCTACGAGCAGTACTTC. The chain carries TRBV6-1 and TRBJ2-7; TRBD1 agrees at 7 bases. The V gene's germline CDR1 is MNHNS and CDR2 SASEGT. The CDR3 runs to 16 residues. The V gene end was trimmed by 5 bases and the J gene end by 1 base; junction bases not matched to a gene: 11.

V gene TRBV3-1 combines with J gene TRBJ2-3; 8 nucleotides match TRBD2. Germline-derived CDR1 and CDR2 are LGHDT and YNNKEL (reference sequence). J lost 3 bases, V lost 4 bases, and 9 bases had no gene match. The CDR3 spans 16 residues. The CDR3 DNA sequence: TGTGCCAGCAGCCCGGCCGTTGGACTAGCTACAGATACGCAGTATTTT. It translates to CASSPAVGLATDTQYF.

This clonotype showed up many times. V usage is TRBV6-1 and J usage is TRBJ2-2; D may be TRBD1 or TRBD2 (5 bases each). Trimming left V 6 bases short and J 1 base short, with 12 bases between. Germline loops: CDR1 MNHNS, CDR2 SASEGT. The CDR3 runs 15 residues. The DNA for the CDR3 is TGTGCCAGCAGGCCGGGACGTGTGAACACCGGGGAGCTGTTTTTT. This translates into CASRPGRVNTGELFF.

This clonotype was seen repeatedly, ten times or more. The V gene is TRBV7-2, the J gene TRBJ1-2; D perhaps matches TRBD1 (5 bases). Trimming cost V 5 bases and J 5 bases, with 15 bases left between them. This CDR3 contains 14 residues. Germline V CDR1 and CDR2: SGHTA, FQGNSA. The CDR3 DNA reads as TGTGCCAGCAGCCCCGGACGGGGGAGGTATGGCTACACCTTC. Its protein product is CASSPGRGRYGYTF.

V is TRBV3-1 and J is TRBJ1-6; D is unresolved. From germline, CDR1 is LGHDT and CDR2 YNNKEL (reference sequence). The CDR3 totals 14 residues. V shed 6 bases and J shed 9 bases, with 15 bases lying between them. The CDR3 sequence is CASRPEGRISPLHF. In DNA form, the CDR3 reads TGTGCCAGCAGACCCGAGGGCCGAATTTCACCCCTCCACTTT.

This clonotype came up many times. The V and J genes are TRBV20-1 and TRBJ1-1; D perhaps matches TRBD1 (5 bases). The CDR3 has 13 residues. Per germline, CDR1 DFQATT and CDR2 SNEGSKA (reference sequence). Trimming left V 1 base short and J 3 bases short, with 9 bases between. CDR3 bases: TGCAGTGCTAGAGCTCCAGGGTACACTGAAGCTTTCTTT. Amino acids: CSARAPGYTEAFF.

The table lists this clonotype with many counts. The V and J genes are TRBV6-6 and TRBJ1-1, with D maybe TRBD1 (6 bases). The germline V gene has CDR1 MNHNY and CDR2 SVGAGI (reference sequence). Trimming removed 0 bases from V and 1 base from J, with 9 bases in between. The CDR3 is made up of 15 amino acids. The CDR3 here is CASSYSSTGNTEAFF. The DNA of the CDR3 is TGTGCCAGCAGTTACTCCTCGACAGGGAACACTGAAGCTTTCTTT.

The V call is TRBV20-1, the J call TRBJ2-1, with 9 bases identical to TRBD2. The CDR3 totals 18 residues. V was pared by 3 bases and J by 0 bases, with 12 bases of the junction left unmatched. Germline values: CDR1 DFQATT, CDR2 SNEGSKA (reference sequence). CDR3 sequence reads: CSARRGGALFSSYNEQFF. DNA of the CDR3: TGCAGTGCTAGGCGCGGGGGGGCCCTTTTTAGCTCCTACAATGAGCAGTTCTTC.

This clonotype was observed many times. This chain links TRBV5-1 with TRBJ1-1, with a weak D call TRBD1 (5 bases). The CDR3 consists of 15 residues. Trimming removed 3 bases from V and 0 bases from J, with 12 bases in between. Germline CDR1 is SGHRS and CDR2 is YFSETQ. The CDR3 coding sequence is TGCGCCAGCAGCTCGGCCGAGGGGATGAACACTGAAGCTTTCTTT. Encoded protein: CASSSAEGMNTEAFF.

This clonotype has a count of ten or more. V gene TRBV12-3 or TRBV12-4 combines with J gene TRBJ2-7, with D unclear. V was clipped by 10 bases and J by 2 bases, with 12 bases between them. The CDR3 extends over 12 amino acids. In nucleotides, the CDR3 is TGTGCCACTTCGATTGGCCCCTACGAGCAGTACTTC. Encoded protein: CATSIGPYEQYF.

This clonotype was seen only a few times. J is TRBJ2-3 and V is TRBV18; TRBD1 matches 9 bases. The CDR3 is made up of 16 amino acids. The germline CDR1 and CDR2 sequences are KGHSH and LQKENI. J lost 1 base, V lost 4 bases, and 6 bases had no gene match. CDR3 sequence: CASSLQGALGTDTQYF. CDR3 nucleotide sequence: TGTGCCAGCTCACTACAGGGGGCGCTGGGCACAGATACGCAGTATTTT. Based on the CDR3 plus reference TRBV18 and TRBJ2-3, the full variable domain is NAGVMQNPRHLVRRRGQEARLRCSPMKGHSHVYWYRQLPEEGLKFMVYLQKENIIDESGMPKERFSAEFPKEGPSILRIQQVVRGDSAAYFCASSLQGALGTDTQYFGPGTRLTVL.

This clonotype has at least ten counts. The V call is TRBV5-1, the J call TRBJ1-5; TRBD1 matches 7 bases. Germline V gene data show CDR1 as SGHRS and CDR2 as YFSETQ. Trimming removed 0 bases from V and 6 bases from J; junction bases left unmatched: 6. The CDR3 is 15 residues long. CDR3 in DNA: TGCGCCAGCAGCTTGGGACAGGGAAACGGTCAGCCCCAGCATTTT. It is translated as CASSLGQGNGQPQHF.

The rearrangement joins TRBV7-9 to TRBJ2-7, with a possible D match to TRBD2 (5 bases). The germline V gene encodes CDR1 SEHNR and CDR2 FQNEAQ (reference sequence). This CDR3 region has 15 residues. V was shortened by 1 base and J by 9 bases, with 19 bases between the two germline ends. DNA of the CDR3: TGTGCCAGCAGCTTAGGGAGGATGGGCGACCTGGGGCAGTACTTC. It yields the protein CASSLGRMGDLGQYF.

This clonotype was observed a handful of times. The rearrangement uses TRBV6-5 and TRBJ1-4; no reliable D call. Germline assignment: CDR1 MNHEY and CDR2 SVGAGI. V was pared by 1 base and J by 3 bases, with 6 bases between. The CDR3 runs to 14 residues. Written as DNA, the CDR3 is TGTGCCAGCAGTTACTTTAAGGCTAATGAAAAACTGTTTTTT. It codes for CASSYFKANEKLFF.

This clonotype occurred many times. The chain is built from TRBV6-1 and TRBJ1-1; no definite D call. The germline V and J ends were trimmed by 4 bases and 1 base, with 7 bases remaining between them. This CDR3 is built from 13 residues. Germline lookup yields CDR1 MNHNS and CDR2 SASEGT. The DNA for the CDR3 is TGTGCCAGCAGTGTACCCGGGAACACTGAAGCTTTCTTT. Its translation is CASSVPGNTEAFF.